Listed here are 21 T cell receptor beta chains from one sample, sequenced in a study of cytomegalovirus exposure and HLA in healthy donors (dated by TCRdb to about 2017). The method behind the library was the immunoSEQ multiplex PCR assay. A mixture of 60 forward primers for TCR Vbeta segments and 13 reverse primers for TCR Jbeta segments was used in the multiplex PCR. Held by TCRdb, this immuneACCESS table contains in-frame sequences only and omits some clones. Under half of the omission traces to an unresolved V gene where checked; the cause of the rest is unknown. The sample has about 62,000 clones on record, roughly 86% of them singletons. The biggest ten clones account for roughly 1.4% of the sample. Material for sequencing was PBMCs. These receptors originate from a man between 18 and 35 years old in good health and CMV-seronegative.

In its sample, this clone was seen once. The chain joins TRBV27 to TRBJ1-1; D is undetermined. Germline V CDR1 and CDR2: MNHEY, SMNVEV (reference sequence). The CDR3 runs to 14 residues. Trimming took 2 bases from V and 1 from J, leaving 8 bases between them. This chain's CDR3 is CASSLPGRNTEAFF. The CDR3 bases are TGTGCCAGCAGTTTACCGGGGAGGAACACTGAAGCTTTCTTT.

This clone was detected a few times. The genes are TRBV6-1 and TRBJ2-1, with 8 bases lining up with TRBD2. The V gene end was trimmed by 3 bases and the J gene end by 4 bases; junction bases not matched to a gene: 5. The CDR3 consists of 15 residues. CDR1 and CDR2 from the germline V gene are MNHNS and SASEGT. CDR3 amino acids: CASSELAGRYNEQFF. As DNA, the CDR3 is TGTGCCAGCAGTGAGTTAGCGGGGAGGTACAATGAGCAGTTCTTC.

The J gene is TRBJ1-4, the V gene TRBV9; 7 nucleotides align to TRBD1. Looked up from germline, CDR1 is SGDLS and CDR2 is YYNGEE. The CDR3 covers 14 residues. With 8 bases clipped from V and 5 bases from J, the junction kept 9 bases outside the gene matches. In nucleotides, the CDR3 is TGTGCCAGTCGTACCGGGACAGAGAATGAAAAACTGTTTTTT. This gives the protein CASRTGTENEKLFF.

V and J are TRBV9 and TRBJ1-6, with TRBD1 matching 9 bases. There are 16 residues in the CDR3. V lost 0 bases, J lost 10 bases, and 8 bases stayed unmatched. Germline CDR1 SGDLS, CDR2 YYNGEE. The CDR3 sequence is CASSVGSGTGTSPLHF. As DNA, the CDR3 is TGTGCCAGCAGCGTAGGCTCCGGGACAGGGACCTCACCCCTCCACTTT.

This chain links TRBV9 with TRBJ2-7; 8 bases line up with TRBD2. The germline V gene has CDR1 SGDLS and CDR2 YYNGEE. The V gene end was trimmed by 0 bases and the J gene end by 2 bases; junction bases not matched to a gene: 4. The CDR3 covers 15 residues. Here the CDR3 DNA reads TGTGCCAGCAGCGTAGGCGCGGGGGGTCCCTACGAGCAGTACTTC. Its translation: CASSVGAGGPYEQYF.

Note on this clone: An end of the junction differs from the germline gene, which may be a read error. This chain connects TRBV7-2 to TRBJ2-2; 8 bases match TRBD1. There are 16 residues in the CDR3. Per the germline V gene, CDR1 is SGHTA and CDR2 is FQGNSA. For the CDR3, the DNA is TGTGCCAGCAGCTTAGCCCAGGGGGCGAATACCGGGGAGCTGTTTTTT. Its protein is CASSLAQGANTGELFF.

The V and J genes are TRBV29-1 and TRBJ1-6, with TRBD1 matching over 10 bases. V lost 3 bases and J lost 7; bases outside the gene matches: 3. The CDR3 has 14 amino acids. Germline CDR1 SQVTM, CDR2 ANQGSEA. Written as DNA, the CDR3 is TGCAGCGTTGAGGGGACAGGGGAGAATTCACCCCTCCACTTT. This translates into CSVEGTGENSPLHF. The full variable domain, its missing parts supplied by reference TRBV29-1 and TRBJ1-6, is SAVISQKPSRDICQRGTSLTIQCQVDSQVTMMFWYRQQPGQSLTLIATANQGSEATYESGFVIDKFPISRPNLTFSTLTVSNMSPEDSSIYLCSVEGTGENSPLHFGNGTRLTVT.

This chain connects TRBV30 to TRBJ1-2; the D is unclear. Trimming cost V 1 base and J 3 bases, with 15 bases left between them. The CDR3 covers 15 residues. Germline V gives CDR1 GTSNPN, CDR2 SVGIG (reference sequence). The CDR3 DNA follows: TGTGCCTGGAGTGCACCCCATGAGCACCACTATGGCTACACCTTC. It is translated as CAWSAPHEHHYGYTF. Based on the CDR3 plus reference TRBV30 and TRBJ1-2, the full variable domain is SQTIHQWPATLVQPVGSPLSLECTVEGTSNPNLYWYRQAAGRGLQLLFYSVGIGQISSEVPQNLSASRPQDRQFILSSKKLLLSDSGFYLCAWSAPHEHHYGYTFGSGTRLTVV.

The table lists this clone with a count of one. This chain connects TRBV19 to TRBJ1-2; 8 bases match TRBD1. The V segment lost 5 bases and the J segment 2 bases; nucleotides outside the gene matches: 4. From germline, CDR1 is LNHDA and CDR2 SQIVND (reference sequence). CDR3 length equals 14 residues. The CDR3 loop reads CASSLDRVNYGYTF. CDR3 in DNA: TGTGCCAGTAGTTTGGACAGGGTAAACTATGGCTACACCTTC.

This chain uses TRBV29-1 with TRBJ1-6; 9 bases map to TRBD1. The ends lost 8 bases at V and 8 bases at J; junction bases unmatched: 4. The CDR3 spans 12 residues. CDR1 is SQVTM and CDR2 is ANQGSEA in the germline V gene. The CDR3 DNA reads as TGCAGCATACGACAGGGGGATTCACCCCTCCACTTT. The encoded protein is CSIRQGDSPLHF.

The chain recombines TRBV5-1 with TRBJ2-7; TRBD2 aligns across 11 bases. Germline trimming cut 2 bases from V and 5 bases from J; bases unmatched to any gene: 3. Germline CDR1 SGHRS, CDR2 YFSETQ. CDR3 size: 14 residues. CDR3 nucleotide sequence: TGCGCCAGCAGCTTTCTAGCGGGGGGAAACGAGCAGTACTTC. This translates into CASSFLAGGNEQYF.

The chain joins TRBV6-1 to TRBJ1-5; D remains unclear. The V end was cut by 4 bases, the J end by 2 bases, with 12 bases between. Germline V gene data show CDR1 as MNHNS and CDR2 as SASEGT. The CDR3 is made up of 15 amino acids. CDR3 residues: CASSAGGGGNQPQHF. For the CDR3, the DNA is TGTGCCAGCAGTGCGGGAGGCGGCGGCAATCAGCCCCAGCATTTT.

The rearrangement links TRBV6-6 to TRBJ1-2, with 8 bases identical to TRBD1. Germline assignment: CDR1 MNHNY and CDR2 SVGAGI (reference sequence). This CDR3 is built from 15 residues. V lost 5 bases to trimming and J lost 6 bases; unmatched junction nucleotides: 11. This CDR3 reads CASSPLRGPAHGYTF. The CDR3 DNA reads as TGTGCCAGCAGTCCCCTCAGGGGGCCTGCCCATGGCTACACCTTC.

This CDR3 is CASSERFLAGPYNEQFF. Written as DNA, the CDR3 is TGTGCCAGCAGTGAAAGGTTTCTAGCGGGGCCCTACAATGAGCAGTTCTTC. V gene TRBV2 combines with J gene TRBJ2-1, with 9 bases identical to TRBD2. This CDR3 region has 17 residues. Trimming removed 2 bases from V and 2 bases from J; junction bases left unmatched: 7. Germline CDR1 and CDR2: SNHLY and FYNNEI.

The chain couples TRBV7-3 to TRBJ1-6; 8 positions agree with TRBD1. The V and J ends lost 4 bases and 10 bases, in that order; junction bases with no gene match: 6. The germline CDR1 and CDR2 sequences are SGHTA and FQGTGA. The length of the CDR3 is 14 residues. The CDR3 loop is CASSSSGGESPLHF. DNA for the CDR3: TGTGCCAGCAGCTCCTCAGGGGGCGAATCACCCCTCCACTTT.

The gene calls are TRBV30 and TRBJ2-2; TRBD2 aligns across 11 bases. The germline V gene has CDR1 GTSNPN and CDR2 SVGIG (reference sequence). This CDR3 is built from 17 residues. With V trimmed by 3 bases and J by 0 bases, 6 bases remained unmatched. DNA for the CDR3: TGTGCCTGGAGCCCTCCGACTAGCGGGGCGAACACCGGGGAGCTGTTTTTT. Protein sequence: CAWSPPTSGANTGELFF.

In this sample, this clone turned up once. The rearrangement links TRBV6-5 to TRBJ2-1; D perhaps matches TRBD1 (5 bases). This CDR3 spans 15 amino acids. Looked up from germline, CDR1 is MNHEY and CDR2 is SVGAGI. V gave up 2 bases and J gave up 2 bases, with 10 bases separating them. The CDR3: CASSYRPGTYNEQFF. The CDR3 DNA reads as TGTGCCAGCAGTTACCGACCAGGGACCTACAATGAGCAGTTCTTC.

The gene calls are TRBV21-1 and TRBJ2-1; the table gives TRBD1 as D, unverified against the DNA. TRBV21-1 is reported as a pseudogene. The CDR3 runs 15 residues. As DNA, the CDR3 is TGTGCCAGCATCGCCCGGGACAGGGGCCACAATGAGCAGTTCTTC. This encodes CASIARDRGHNEQFF.

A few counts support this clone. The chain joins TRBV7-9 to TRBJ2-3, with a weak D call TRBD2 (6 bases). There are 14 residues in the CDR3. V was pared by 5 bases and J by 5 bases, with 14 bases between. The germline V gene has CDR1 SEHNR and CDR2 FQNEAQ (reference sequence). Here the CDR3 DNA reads TGTGCCAGCAGCCTCGGGACTGACGGAGATACGCAGTATTTT. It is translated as CASSLGTDGDTQYF.

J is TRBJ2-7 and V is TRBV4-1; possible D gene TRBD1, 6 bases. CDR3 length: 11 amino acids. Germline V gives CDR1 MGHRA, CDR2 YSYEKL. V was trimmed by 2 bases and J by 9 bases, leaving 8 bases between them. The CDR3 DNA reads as TGCGCCAGCAGCCAACAGGGGAGGCAGTACTTC. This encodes CASSQQGRQYF.

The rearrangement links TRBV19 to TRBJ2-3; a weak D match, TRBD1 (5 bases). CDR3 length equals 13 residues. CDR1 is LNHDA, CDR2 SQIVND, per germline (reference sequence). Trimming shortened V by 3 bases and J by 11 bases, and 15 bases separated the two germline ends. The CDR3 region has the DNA TGTGCCAGTAGTATCCAAGGGGTTGTGGGGCAGTATTTT. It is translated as CASSIQGVVGQYF. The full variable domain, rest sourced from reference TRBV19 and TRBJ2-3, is DGGITQSPKYLFRKEGQNVTLSCEQNLNHDAMYWYRQDPGQGLRLIYYSQIVNDFQKGDIAEGYSVSREKKESFPLTVTSAQKNPTAFYLCASSIQGVVGQYFGPGTRLTVL.